This T cell receptor beta chain is drawn from a study of shared clonotypes between healthy human individuals. As for the study in general: Used for every donor were three CD4 naive, three CD4 memory, two CD8 naive and one CD8 memory plate.

This clone was observed a few times. The target antigen is unknown. This sample also contains other DNA sequences that code for the same CDR3. Profiling relied on immunoSEQ multiplex PCR, and the TCRdb table lists in-frame clones only, not all of them. The table has about 1 million clones, roughly 75% seen once. Regarding the study as a whole: Sequencing depth was expected to influence donor clonotype sharing.

The CDR3 contains 14 residues. The V end was cut by 3 bases, the J end by 0 bases, with 8 bases between. Germline CDR1 KGHSH, CDR2 LQKENI. The chain recombines TRBV18 with TRBJ1-1, with a tentative D call TRBD1 (6 bases). The receptor's source is a young man in good health. The sequencing input was memory CD4+ T cells sorted from blood. Subset in this sample: CD45RA-negative fraction. This CDR3 is CASSPRGLNTEAFF. CDR3 DNA: TGTGCCAGCTCACCCAGGGGCTTGAACACTGAAGCTTTCTTT.